The source of this T cell receptor beta chain is a study of shared clonotypes between healthy human individuals. The CD4+ fraction was divided into a CD45RA+ naive subset and a CD45RA-negative memory subset. Germline V gives CDR1 ENHRY, CDR2 SYGVKD. The CDR3 extends over 14 amino acids. V shed 3 bases and J shed 5 bases, with 11 bases lying between them. Sorted-subset replicate PCR reactions contained 150 to 200 ng DNA, corresponding to roughly 29,000 T cell genomes. Here immunoSEQ multiplex PCR was the method, and the copy in TCRdb shows in-frame clones only, minus some. This table holds about 1.1 million clones, around 77% found once.

The chain links TRBV10-3 to TRBJ1-5; D remains ambiguous. Sequencing used memory CD4+ T cells from PBMCs. The subset is: CD45RA-negative fraction. The clonotype comes from a man aged 18 to 35 in good health. Some clones in this sample may be carry-over from other donors' samples. The CDR3 sequence is CAISERQDYQPQHF. The CDR3 nucleotides read TGTGCCATCAGTGAAAGGCAGGATTATCAGCCCCAGCATTTT.